A selection of T cell receptor beta chains follows, all from one sample in a study of T cell responses to AZD1222 COVID-19 vaccine. Some clones are missing from TCRdb's copy, which holds only in-frame ones; the method was immunoSEQ multiplex PCR. This table has 120,000 to 150,000 clones, roughly nine tenths appearing once. The input for sequencing was peripheral blood, taken 28 days after the second AZD1222 dose. These receptors all come from an adult who received the AZD1222 COVID-19 vaccine. CDR3s include the opening cysteine and the closing phenylalanine or tryptophan. D genes are given only for firm matches. Some rows have no size entry. The others give once, few or many, or a class for an expanded clone.

>TRBV9|few|NA|TRBJ1-1
CASSATQNTEAFF
TGTGCCAGCAGCGCGACCCAGAACACTGAAGCTTTCTTT
>TRBV2|NA|TRBD2|TRBJ2-3
CASSGASGGASTDTQYF
TGTGCCAGCAGTGGCGCTAGCGGGGGGGCCAGCACAGATACGCAGTATTTT
>TRBV2|NA|NA|TRBJ2-5
CASRDNIVRETQYF
TGTGCCAGCAGGGACAACATCGTTCGGGAGACCCAGTACTTC
>TRBV30|NA|NA|TRBJ1-1
CAWSVNHLLSTEAFF
TGTGCCTGGAGTGTGAACCACCTACTGAGCACTGAAGCTTTCTTT
>TRBV27|NA|TRBD1|TRBJ2-7
CASSLRGTGNYEQYF
TGTGCCAGCAGTTTAAGGGGGACAGGGAATTACGAGCAGTACTTC
>TRBV5-1|NA|NA|TRBJ1-5
CASSLDSPFDQPQHF
TGCGCCAGCAGCTTGGACAGCCCTTTCGATCAGCCCCAGCATTTT
>TRBV3-1/TRBV3-2|NA|NA|TRBJ1-6
CASSLRGASLLHF
TGTGCCAGCAGCCTAAGGGGGGCATCTCTCCTCCACTTT
>TRBV7-3|NA|NA|TRBJ1-3
CASSPYAAGSGNTIYF
TGTGCCAGCAGCCCCTATGCGGCTGGCTCTGGAAACACCATATATTTT
>TRBV9|once|TRBD2|TRBJ2-1
CASSANMGREDNEQFF
TGTGCCAGCAGCGCTAATATGGGTCGGGAGGACAATGAGCAGTTCTTC
>TRBV5-4|once|NA|TRBJ2-6
CASSGGDSSGANVLTF
TGTGCCAGCAGCGGGGGGGACAGCTCTGGGGCCAACGTCCTGACTTTC
>TRBV20-1|NA|NA|TRBJ1-5
CSASGGETSNQPQHF
TGCAGTGCTAGTGGAGGGGAAACGAGCAATCAGCCCCAGCATTTT
>TRBV7-2|NA|NA|TRBJ2-7
CASSFHGDSYEQYF
TGTGCCAGCAGCTTTCACGGGGACTCCTACGAGCAGTACTTC
>TRBV3-1/TRBV3-2|once|NA|TRBJ1-4
CASSQDAPGRTATNEKLFF
TGTGCCAGCAGCCAAGATGCGCCGGGACGAACTGCAACTAATGAAAAACTGTTTTTT
>TRBV15|once|NA|TRBJ1-3
CATSRDRAGNTIYF
TGTGCCACCAGCAGAGACAGGGCAGGAAACACCATATATTTT
>TRBV5-1|NA|NA|TRBJ1-4
CASSLFYSGTRNEKLFF
TGCGCCAGCAGCTTGTTTTATTCCGGGACTCGGAATGAAAAACTGTTTTTT
>TRBV6-5|once|TRBD1|TRBJ2-7
CASSRTGLSYEQYF
TGTGCCAGCAGCCGGACAGGGTTATCCTACGAGCAGTACTTC
>TRBV5-1|NA|NA|TRBJ1-2
CASSPEGRFEDYGGYTF
TGCGCCAGCAGCCCCGAAGGCAGGTTTGAGGATTATGGTGGCTACACCTTC
>TRBV4-2|NA|NA|TRBJ1-2
CASSQVRRLDYGYTF
TGTGCCAGCAGCCAAGTTCGTAGACTGGACTATGGCTACACCTTC
>TRBV7-9|few|NA|TRBJ2-2
CASSPRVGVDTGELFF
TGTGCCAGCAGCCCCCGGGTCGGGGTTGACACCGGGGAGCTGTTTTTT
>TRBV19|NA|TRBD1|TRBJ1-1
CASSAPTRGPEAFF
TGTGCCAGTAGTGCACCCACGAGGGGGCCTGAAGCTTTCTTT
>TRBV5-1|once|NA|TRBJ2-1
CASTRMSRTEQFF
TGCGCCAGCACCCGGATGAGTCGGACTGAGCAGTTCTTC
>TRBV7-3|NA|NA|TRBJ2-2
CASSSGGTGELFF
TGTGCCAGCAGCTCCGGAGGAACCGGGGAGCTGTTTTTT
>TRBV7-2|NA|NA|TRBJ2-1
CASSHPVLVFNEQFF
TGTGCCAGCAGCCATCCGGTACTAGTGTTCAATGAGCAGTTCTTC
>TRBV9|NA|NA|TRBJ2-4
CASSVGGRGVPYF
TGTGCCAGCAGCGTAGGGGGACGGGGAGTCCCGTACTTC
>TRBV2|NA|NA|TRBJ1-3
CASSEAPAGSGNTIYF
TGTGCCAGCAGTGAAGCCCCGGCAGGGAGTGGAAACACCATATATTTT
>TRBV5-4|NA|NA|TRBJ2-2
CASSSMGRNTGELFF
TGTGCCAGCTCCTCGATGGGTCGGAACACCGGGGAGCTGTTTTTT
>TRBV29-1|few|TRBD1|TRBJ1-1
CSVDSGTANTEAFF
TGCAGCGTTGATTCCGGGACAGCGAACACTGAAGCTTTCTTT
>TRBV21-1|NA|NA|TRBJ2-2
CASSNGEREGPDTGELFF
TGTGCCAGCAGCAACGGGGAGCGGGAGGGCCCGGACACCGGGGAGCTGTTTTTT
>TRBV3-1/TRBV3-2|NA|NA|TRBJ1-1
CASSQHDRDGGFF
TGTGCCAGCAGCCAACACGACCGGGACGGCGGTTTCTTT
>TRBV27|NA|NA|TRBJ1-5
CASSPTRTQGSNQPQHF
TGTGCCAGCAGTCCTACCCGGACCCAAGGGAGCAATCAGCCCCAGCATTTT
>TRBV5-6|NA|NA|TRBJ1-1
CASSLGRQTNTEAFF
TGTGCCAGCAGCTTGGGGCGCCAGACGAACACTGAAGCTTTCTTT
>TRBV4-1|NA|NA|TRBJ2-3
CASSQGIRVGDTQYF
TGCGCCAGCAGCCAAGGGATCAGGGTCGGAGATACGCAGTATTTT
>TRBV10-2|NA|NA|TRBJ1-1
CASSARAEAFF
TGCGCCAGCAGTGCTCGGGCAGAAGCTTTCTTT
>TRBV6-5|NA|NA|TRBJ2-2
CASSTNPGELFF
TGTGCCAGCAGTACAAACCCCGGGGAGCTGTTTTTT
>TRBV7-2|NA|TRBD2|TRBJ2-7
CASSLGSGITYEQYF
TGTGCCAGCAGCTTAGGTAGCGGGATCACCTACGAGCAGTACTTC
>TRBV7-3|NA|TRBD1|TRBJ2-1
CASSADRDNEQFF
TGTGCCAGCAGCGCAGACAGGGACAATGAGCAGTTCTTC
>TRBV29-1|NA|TRBD1|TRBJ2-1
CSVEGTVYNEQFF
TGCAGCGTTGAGGGGACAGTCTACAATGAGCAGTTCTTC
>TRBV30|NA|NA|TRBJ1-2
CAWSPGQLNYGYTF
TGTGCCTGGAGTCCCGGACAGCTGAACTATGGCTACACCTTC